This TCR beta chain was recorded in a study of blood T cell repertoires in COVID-19. The sample holds one count of this clone. Germline loops: CDR1 SQVTM, CDR2 ANQGSEA. The CDR3 consists of 15 residues. J gave up 2 bases and V 3 bases, and 10 bases lay outside the gene matches. Only in-frame clones appear in the TCRdb table, and some are missing; sequencing was by immunoSEQ multiplex PCR. The sample includes 95,000 to 150,000 clones, 75% to 90% of them seen just once. This chain uses TRBV29-1 with TRBJ2-7; TRBD2 matches 7 bases. The sample comprised peripheral blood. The TCR was taken from a woman between 70 and 85 years old with acute or convalescent COVID-19. CDR3 residues: CSVDKREMGTYEQYF. The CDR3 nucleotides are TGCAGCGTTGATAAGCGGGAAATGGGGACCTACGAGCAGTACTTC.